One and the same sample provided the 20 T cell receptor beta chains below, sequenced in a study of tumor T cells in aggressive B-cell lymphoma. Clones were read by immunoSEQ multiplex PCR, and TCRdb kept only the in-frame ones, dropping some. Of just under 10,000 clones detected, roughly 85% appear once; the ten largest clones hold about 4.6%. Material for sequencing was tumor tissue. These receptors were obtained from an adult with diffuse large B cell lymphoma.

In DNA, the CDR3 is TGTGCCAGCAGTTTGGGGCCTAGACATACGCAGTATTTT. Amino acids: CASSLGPRHTQYF. V gene TRBV27 combines with J gene TRBJ2-3; the D gene is possibly TRBD1 (5 bases). CDR1 and CDR2 from the germline V gene are MNHEY and SMNVEV (reference sequence). The CDR3 loop spans 13 amino acids. V lost 3 bases to trimming and J lost 7 bases, with 11 bases between them.

V is TRBV15 and J is TRBJ2-1, with a weak D call TRBD2 (6 bases). This CDR3 comprises 17 residues. The V gene lost 1 base and the J gene lost 1 base, with 14 bases spanning the gap. The germline V gene has CDR1 LNHNV and CDR2 YYDKDF (reference sequence). The CDR3 DNA sequence: TGTGCCACCAGCAGAGGACCCACGGGGGTTTCCTACAATGAGCAGTTCTTC. Translating gives CATSRGPTGVSYNEQFF.

This sequence joins TRBV5-1 and TRBJ2-3; 8 bases agree with TRBD2. Germline CDR1 is SGHRS and CDR2 is YFSETQ. V lost 3 bases to trimming and J lost 3 bases; unmatched junction nucleotides: 6. CDR3 length equals 15 residues. CDR3 nucleotides: TGCGCCAGCAGCTGGGGACTAGGGGGGACAGATACGCAGTATTTT. Encoded protein: CASSWGLGGTDTQYF.

The chain recombines TRBV2 with TRBJ1-6, with 8 bases aligning to TRBD1. This CDR3 is built from 14 residues. Trimming removed 6 bases from V and 6 bases from J; junction bases left unmatched: 4. Looked up from germline, CDR1 is SNHLY and CDR2 is FYNNEI. This CDR3 reads CASRYDRGNSPLHF. DNA for the CDR3: TGTGCCAGCAGATACGACAGGGGTAATTCACCCCTCCACTTT.

This chain uses TRBV7-3 with TRBJ2-5; D might be TRBD1 (6 bases). The germline V gene encodes CDR1 SGHTA and CDR2 FQGTGA. The CDR3 is 13 amino acids. Deletions cut 2 bases from V and 9 bases from J, with 13 bases between. The CDR3 region is CASSLQADSPQYF. DNA of the CDR3: TGTGCCAGCAGCTTACAAGCGGACAGCCCCCAGTACTTC.

The sample holds a few counts of this clone. This chain uses TRBV5-1 with TRBJ2-2, with D maybe TRBD1 (5 bases). CDR1 is SGHRS and CDR2 is YFSETQ in the germline V gene. CDR3 length: 16 residues. Trimming took off 5 bases at V and 6 bases at J, with 20 bases between the two ends. This CDR3 reads CASRVRTQGIAGELFF. The CDR3 DNA follows: TGCGCCAGCAGGGTACGGACCCAGGGTATTGCCGGGGAGCTGTTTTTT.

A note on this clone: At one end the junction does not follow the germline gene, possibly because of a read error. CDR3 in amino acids: CASNLGGQGVGEQFF. The CDR3 DNA reads as TGCGCCAGCAACTTGGGGGGACAGGGGGTTGGTGAGCAGTTCTTC. This chain links TRBV5-1 with TRBJ2-1; 11 bases are shared with TRBD1. Germline loops: CDR1 SGHRS, CDR2 YFSETQ. This CDR3 region has 15 residues.

The sample holds one count of this clone. V usage is TRBV23-1 and J usage is TRBJ2-1; D is possibly TRBD2 (6 bases). TRBV23-1 is treated as an ORF (open reading frame) with a function not yet certain. The CDR3 runs to 16 residues. V was shortened by 3 bases and J by 6 bases, with 18 bases between the two germline ends. For the CDR3, the DNA is TGCGCCAGCAGTCACCCTAGAACGGCGGGAAGCAATGAGCAGTTCTTC. Residues: CASSHPRTAGSNEQFF.

The rearrangement uses TRBV25-1 and TRBJ2-1, with unresolved D. This CDR3 comprises 11 residues. Deletions cut 3 bases from V and 7 bases from J, with 4 bases between. CDR1 and CDR2 from the germline V gene are MGHDK and SYGVNS. The CDR3 DNA reads as TGTGCCAGCAGTGACCTGAATGAGCAGTTCTTC. Protein sequence: CASSDLNEQFF. Variable domain in full (rest from reference TRBV25-1 and TRBJ2-1): EADIYQTPRYLVIGTGKKITLECSQTMGHDKMYWYQQDPGMELHLIHYSYGVNSTEKGDLSSESTVSRIRTEHFPLTLESARPSHTSQYLCASSDLNEQFFGPGTRLTVL.

The chain recombines TRBV5-4 with TRBJ2-5; no clear D. CDR1 is SGHNT and CDR2 is YYREEE in the germline V gene (reference sequence). Trimming shortened V by 7 bases and J by 1 base, and 17 bases separated the two germline ends. The CDR3 is made up of 15 amino acids. This CDR3 reads CASAVASLRQETQYF. DNA of the CDR3: TGTGCCAGCGCGGTGGCCTCCCTCCGCCAAGAGACCCAGTACTTC.

This clone was observed a handful of times. This sample includes further DNA sequences coding for the same CDR3. The rearrangement joins TRBV18 to TRBJ2-2; 7 nucleotides match TRBD1. This CDR3 has 15 amino acids. Per germline, CDR1 KGHSH and CDR2 LQKENI. Trimming took 1 base from V and 4 from J; bases not matched to a gene: 3. The CDR3 protein is CASSPQGAGTGELFF. The CDR3 region has the DNA TGTGCCAGCTCACCACAGGGGGCCGGCACCGGGGAGCTGTTTTTT.

V usage is TRBV7-2 and J usage is TRBJ2-7, with TRBD2 matching 7 bases. CDR1 SGHTA and CDR2 FQGNSA come from the germline V gene. V was clipped by 5 bases and J by 1 base; unmatched bases: 8. This CDR3 has 15 residues. As DNA, the CDR3 is TGTGCCAGCAGCAACCTAGCGGCCCTATCCTACGAGCAGTACTTC. Translating it yields CASSNLAALSYEQYF.

V gene TRBV14 combines with J gene TRBJ2-1, with 10 positions matching TRBD2. This CDR3 is 14 amino acids long. Germline CDR1 and CDR2: SGHDN and FVKESK. J lost 3 bases, V lost 8 bases, and 4 bases had no gene match. CDR3 in amino acids: CASAAGGFYNEQFF. The CDR3 nucleotides are TGTGCCAGCGCAGCGGGAGGGTTCTACAATGAGCAGTTCTTC.

The V gene is TRBV9, the J gene TRBJ1-3, with D possibly matching TRBD1 (5 bases). Germline V gives CDR1 SGDLS, CDR2 YYNGEE. V lost 0 bases, J lost 2 bases, and 6 bases lay in between. The length of the CDR3 is 14 residues. The CDR3 DNA reads as TGTGCCAGCAGCGTAGTAGGGGCTGGAAACACCATATATTTT. Amino acids: CASSVVGAGNTIYF.

This chain connects TRBV7-8 to TRBJ2-1; TRBD2 matches at 9 bases. V lost 1 base and J lost 9; bases outside the gene matches: 4. Germline-derived CDR1 and CDR2 are SGHVS and FQNEAQ. CDR3 size: 14 residues. CDR3 nucleotide sequence: TGTGCCAGCAGCTTAGTGGGTAGCGGGGGTGAGCAGTTCTTC. Translation gives CASSLVGSGGEQFF.

V usage is TRBV27 and J usage is TRBJ1-5; possible D gene TRBD1, 5 bases. V was clipped by 3 bases and J by 6 bases, with 6 bases between them. Germline V gives CDR1 MNHEY, CDR2 SMNVEV (reference sequence). The CDR3 has 12 residues. The CDR3 sequence is CASSFQGQPQHF. CDR3 DNA sequence: TGTGCCAGCAGTTTTCAGGGTCAGCCCCAGCATTTT.

This chain connects TRBV7-9 to TRBJ1-3, with D tentatively TRBD1 (5 bases). Looked up from germline, CDR1 is SEHNR and CDR2 is FQNEAQ (reference sequence). The V and J ends lost 10 bases and 0 bases respectively, with 13 bases between them. This CDR3 contains 14 residues. In DNA form, the CDR3 reads TGTGCCACCCCGGACACTTACTCTGGAAACACCATATATTTT. Its protein is CATPDTYSGNTIYF.

This clone was seen a few times. This chain links TRBV15 with TRBJ2-1; 10 bases agree with TRBD2. V dropped 1 base and J dropped 6; count of bases not matched to a gene: 9. Germline V gene sequence: CDR1 LNHNV, CDR2 YYDKDF (reference sequence). The CDR3 is 17 residues long. The CDR3 DNA reads TGTGCCACCAGCAGAGGCCCCCCTAGCGGGAGCCTCAATGAGCAGTTCTTC. Residues: CATSRGPPSGSLNEQFF. Based on the CDR3 plus reference TRBV15 and TRBJ2-1, the full variable domain is DAMVIQNPRYQVTQFGKPVTLSCSQTLNHNVMYWYQQKSSQAPKLLFHYYDKDFNNEADTPDNFQSRRPNTSFCFLDIRSPGLGDTAMYLCATSRGPPSGSLNEQFFGPGTRLTVL.

The gene calls are TRBV9 and TRBJ2-7; 10 bases line up with TRBD1. V lost 4 bases and J lost 6; bases outside the gene matches: 13. Germline V CDR1 and CDR2: SGDLS, YYNGEE. The CDR3 is made up of 16 amino acids. CDR3 coding DNA: TGTGCCAGCAGCCCCCGTCCGGGACAGGGGATGATCGAGCAGTACTTC. Translating it yields CASSPRPGQGMIEQYF.

In its sample, this clone was seen once. This chain connects TRBV23-1 to TRBJ2-1; 9 bases fit TRBD1. TRBV23-1 falls under the ORF class, with uncertain function. Losses at the gene ends were 0 bases for V and 4 bases for J; bases not matched to a gene: 16. The CDR3 runs 20 residues. CDR3 coding DNA: TGCGCCAGCAGTCAATCCGGGACAGGGAGGCTGGGGGTAGGGTACAATGAGCAGTTCTTC. This encodes CASSQSGTGRLGVGYNEQFF.